This entry is about one T cell receptor (beta chain). What it binds is not known. CDR3 length equals 14 residues. Deletions cut 1 base from V and 6 bases from J, with 11 bases between. Germline values: CDR1 LGHNA, CDR2 YSLEER. The study pooled second doses at about 4 or about 12 weeks. The entry originates in a study of T cell responses to AZD1222 COVID-19 vaccine. Study-wide results and caveats: Seropositive AZD1222 recipients at baseline numbered only five or six. Donors were chiefly white British, with a greater number of females, and clonal diversity was perhaps underestimated.

TCRdb's copy holds only in-frame clones and misses some; the assay was immunoSEQ multiplex PCR. Of 70,000 to 90,000 clones in the sample, approximately 85% were seen once. The chain has TRBV4-3 and TRBJ2-3; D remains unclear. The clonotype comes from an adult who received the AZD1222 COVID-19 vaccine. The starting material was peripheral blood, obtained 28 days after the second AZD1222 dose. The CDR3 protein is CASSQGLVHDTQYF. The CDR3 DNA is TGCGCCAGCAGCCAAGGTCTTGTTCATGATACGCAGTATTTT.